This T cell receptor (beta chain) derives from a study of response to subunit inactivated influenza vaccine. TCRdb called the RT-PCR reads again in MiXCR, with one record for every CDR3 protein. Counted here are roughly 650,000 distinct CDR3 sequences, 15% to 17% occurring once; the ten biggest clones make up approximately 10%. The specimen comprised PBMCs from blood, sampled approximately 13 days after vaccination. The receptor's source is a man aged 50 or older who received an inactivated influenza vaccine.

The CDR3 loop reads CSVEGLRQETQYF. CDR3 sequence (DNA): TGCAGCGTTGAGGGTCTCAGGCAAGAGACCCAGTACTTC. V gene TRBV29-1 combines with J gene TRBJ2-5, with D hard to call. Trimming cost V 3 bases and J 2 bases, with 10 bases left between them. CDR1 and CDR2 from the germline V gene are SQVTM and ANQGSEA. This CDR3 region has 13 residues.